The clone carrying this TCR beta chain was detected ten times or more. Its antigen is not identified. These data are taken from a study of type 1 regulatory T cells. At the level of the study: An in vitro protocol generated T-allo10, a Tr1-enriched, alloantigen-specific CD4 T cell product. Findings of the study overall: Compared with non-type 1 regulatory T cells, type 1 regulatory T cells showed a more restricted TCR repertoire.

TCRdb re-called the reads through MiXCR, storing one row per CDR3 protein. The data contain 40,000 to 50,000 distinct CDR3 sequences, less than 15% of them singletons. Germline assignment: CDR1 DFQATT and CDR2 SNEGSKA (reference sequence). The CDR3 extends over 14 amino acids. V lost 5 bases to trimming and J lost 3 bases, with 16 bases between them. Sequences were obtained from cultured non-Tr1 T cells, either the whole culture or a sorted T cell fraction (not recorded which). The TCR originated in a human donor in good health. The chain links TRBV20-1 to TRBJ1-1; D gene uncertain. The DNA of the CDR3 is TGCAGTGCTCTCCCGGCCCTACGCGACACTGAAGCTTTCTTT. This gives the protein CSALPALRDTEAFF.